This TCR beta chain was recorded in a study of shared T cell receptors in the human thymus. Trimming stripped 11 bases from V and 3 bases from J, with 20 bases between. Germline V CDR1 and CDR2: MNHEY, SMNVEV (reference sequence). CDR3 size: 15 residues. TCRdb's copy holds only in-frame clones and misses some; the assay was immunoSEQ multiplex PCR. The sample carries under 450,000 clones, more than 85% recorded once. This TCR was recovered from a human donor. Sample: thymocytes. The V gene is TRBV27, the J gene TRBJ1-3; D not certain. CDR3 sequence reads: CALFPGRLGGNTIYF. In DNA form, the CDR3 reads TGTGCCCTTTTCCCGGGGAGGCTTGGTGGAAACACCATATATTTT.